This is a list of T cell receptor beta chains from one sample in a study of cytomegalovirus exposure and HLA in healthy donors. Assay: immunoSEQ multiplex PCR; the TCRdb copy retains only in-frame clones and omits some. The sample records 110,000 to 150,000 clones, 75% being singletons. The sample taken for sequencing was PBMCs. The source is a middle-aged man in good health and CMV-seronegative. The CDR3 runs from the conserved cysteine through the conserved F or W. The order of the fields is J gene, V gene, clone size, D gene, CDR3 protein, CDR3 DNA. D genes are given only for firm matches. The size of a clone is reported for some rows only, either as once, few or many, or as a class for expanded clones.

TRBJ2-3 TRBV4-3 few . CASSQDWLQVNTQYF TGCGCCAGCAGCCAAGATTGGCTTCAAGTGAATACGCAGTATTTT
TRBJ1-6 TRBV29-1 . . CSVGEDNSPLHF TGCAGCGTTGGGGAGGACAATTCACCCCTCCACTTT
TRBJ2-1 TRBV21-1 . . CASSSSRMERGAHNEQFF TGTGCCAGCAGCTCAAGCCGGATGGAGCGGGGGGCCCACAATGAGCAGTTCTTC
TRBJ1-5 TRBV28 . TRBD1 CASSYRGEGNQPQHF TGTGCCAGCAGTTACAGGGGGGAAGGGAATCAGCCCCAGCATTTT
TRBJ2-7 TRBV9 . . CASSVGQGSVYEQYF TGTGCCAGCAGCGTAGGGCAGGGGAGTGTCTACGAGCAGTACTTC
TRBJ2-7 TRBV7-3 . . CASSPGHNLYEQYF TGTGCCAGCAGCCCGGGACACAACCTCTACGAGCAGTACTTC
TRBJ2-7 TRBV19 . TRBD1 CASSIRQGDFQQYF TGTGCCAGTAGTATCAGACAGGGGGACTTCCAGCAGTACTTC
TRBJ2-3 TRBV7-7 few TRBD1 CASSKGQGSTDTQYF TGTGCCAGCAGCAAGGGACAGGGGAGCACAGATACGCAGTATTTT
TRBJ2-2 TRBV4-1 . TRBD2 CASSQEGLAVGTGELFF TGCGCCAGCAGCCAAGAGGGACTAGCGGTGGGCACCGGGGAGCTGTTTTTT
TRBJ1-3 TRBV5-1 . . CASSTATSGNTIYF TGCGCCAGTTCGACAGCGACCTCTGGAAACACCATATATTTT
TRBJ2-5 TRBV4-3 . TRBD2 CASSQGSSGVQETQYF TGCGCCAGCAGCCAAGGTTCTAGCGGGGTCCAAGAGACCCAGTACTTC
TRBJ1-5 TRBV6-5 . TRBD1 CASSRGTGNQPQHF TGTGCCAGCAGTCGAGGGACAGGGAATCAGCCCCAGCATTTT
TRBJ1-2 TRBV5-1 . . CASRRGLLAGDFGYTF TGCGCCAGCAGACGCGGCTTGTTGGCAGGGGATTTTGGCTACACCTTC
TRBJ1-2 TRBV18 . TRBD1 CASSPDRGGGYGYTF TGTGCCAGCTCACCCGACAGGGGGGGTGGCTATGGCTACACCTTC
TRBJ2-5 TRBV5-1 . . CASSLGGEETQYF TGCGCCAGCAGCTTAGGGGGGGAAGAGACCCAGTACTTC
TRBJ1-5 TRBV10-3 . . CAISESSGNSNQPQHF TGTGCCATCAGTGAGTCATCGGGGAACAGCAATCAGCCCCAGCATTTT
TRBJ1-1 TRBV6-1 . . CASSESAGQNTEAFF TGTGCCAGCAGTGAAAGCGCAGGGCAGAACACTGAAGCTTTCTTT
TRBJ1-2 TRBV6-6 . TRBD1 CVSSSRDRTYYGYTF TGTGTCAGCAGTTCCCGGGACAGAACTTACTATGGCTACACCTTC
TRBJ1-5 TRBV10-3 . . CAISNPVRGHGDSNQPQHF TGTGCCATCAGCAACCCCGTGCGGGGGCACGGGGATAGCAATCAGCCCCAGCATTTT
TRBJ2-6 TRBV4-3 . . CASSQDYQGTGANVLTF TGCGCCAGCAGCCAAGATTATCAGGGGACTGGGGCCAACGTCCTGACTTTC
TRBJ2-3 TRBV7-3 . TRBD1 CASSSGQGSTDTQYF TGTGCCAGCAGCTCCGGACAGGGTAGCACAGATACGCAGTATTTT
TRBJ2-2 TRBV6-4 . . CASSDGGHPNTGELFF TGTGCCAGCAGTGACGGGGGACACCCGAACACCGGGGAGCTGTTTTTT
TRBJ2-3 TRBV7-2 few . CASSLSGTDTQYF TGTGCCAGCAGCTTATCGGGGACAGATACGCAGTATTTT
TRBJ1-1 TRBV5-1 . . CASSGYRDTEAFF TGCGCCAGCAGCGGGTACAGGGACACTGAAGCTTTCTTT
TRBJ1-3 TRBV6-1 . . CASSEGNRAGNTIYF TGTGCCAGCAGTGAAGGGAACAGGGCTGGAAACACCATATATTTT
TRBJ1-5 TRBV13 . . CASSLAGSNQPQHF TGTGCCAGCAGCTTAGCCGGGAGCAATCAGCCCCAGCATTTT
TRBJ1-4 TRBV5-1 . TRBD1 CASSVGQTTNEKLFF TGCGCCAGCAGCGTGGGACAGACAACTAATGAAAAACTGTTTTTT
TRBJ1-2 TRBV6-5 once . CASSTQGLGYGYTF TGTGCCAGCAGTACACAGGGTCTAGGTTATGGCTACACCTTC
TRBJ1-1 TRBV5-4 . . CASSPRDTEAFF TGTGCCAGCAGCCCCCGGGACACTGAAGCTTTCTTT
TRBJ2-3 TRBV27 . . CALSPHSDSTDTQYF TGTGCCTTGTCACCCCATAGTGATAGCACAGATACGCAGTATTTT
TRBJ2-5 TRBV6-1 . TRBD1 CASSGRTGVETQYF TGTGCCAGCAGTGGCCGGACAGGGGTTGAGACCCAGTACTTC
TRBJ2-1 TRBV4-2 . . CASSQTRYNEQFF TGTGCCAGCAGCCAAACTAGATACAATGAGCAGTTCTTC
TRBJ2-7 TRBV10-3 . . CAISSGPDYEQYF TGTGCCATCAGCTCAGGGCCCGACTACGAGCAGTACTTC